Listed below are T cell receptor beta chains from one sample, sequenced in a study of T cell repertoires in cytomegalovirus infection. Each CDR3 protein gets one entry after TCRdb re-called the reads with MiXCR. The table shows a few hundred thousand distinct CDR3 sequences, with approximately 25% occurring only once. Sequenced input: PBMCs. These receptors were obtained from a human donor in good health (CMV status not recorded). Some clones in this sample may be carry-over from other donors' samples. CDR3s include the opening cysteine and the closing phenylalanine or tryptophan.

j_gene	v_gene	CDR3aa
TRBJ2-5	TRBV5-4	CASSLKTGQETQYF
TRBJ2-1	TRBV11-2	CASSQWDEQFF
TRBJ1-1	TRBV29-1	CSVGLGANTEAFF
TRBJ2-5	TRBV5-1	CASSLGLVGQETQYF
TRBJ2-2	TRBV6-2/TRBV6-3	CAILAGVGELFF
TRBJ2-1	TRBV4-1	CASSSRLAGAKNEQFF
TRBJ2-1	TRBV18	CASSPGREWDEQFF
TRBJ1-2	TRBV18	CASSAGTGDRGYTF
TRBJ2-3	TRBV6-2/TRBV6-3	CASSSWTTSTDTQYF
TRBJ1-5	TRBV4-1	CASSQDKGGGQPQHF
TRBJ1-3	TRBV4-3	CASSQDEGPSSGNTIYF
TRBJ1-5	TRBV24-1	CATSPGSLLSNQPQHF
TRBJ2-1	TRBV5-4	CASRGLAGGPGEQFF
TRBJ1-2	TRBV7-6	CASSLELYGYTF
TRBJ2-1	TRBV7-9	CASSQAGESYNEQFF
TRBJ2-3	TRBV7-2	CASSKTSTDTQYF
TRBJ1-4	TRBV7-2	CASSSGQGEKLFF
TRBJ2-7	TRBV7-2	CASSSPDDRGIYEQYF
TRBJ2-5	TRBV7-8	CASTPELAITETQYF
TRBJ1-2	TRBV7-6	CASSISGGAYGYTF
TRBJ1-3	TRBV6-6	CASSYGISGNTIYF
TRBJ1-6	TRBV18	CASSPEGRTNSPLHF
TRBJ1-5	TRBV10-3	CAISTPNGQPQHF
TRBJ2-1	TRBV7-2	CASSSQTSANEQFF
TRBJ2-7	TRBV7-2	CASGGQVYEQYF
TRBJ1-1	TRBV7-9	CASSLIQTEAFF
TRBJ1-2	TRBV6-1	CAARKGEKGGRYGYTF
TRBJ1-2	TRBV4-3	CASSQEGRGGYGYTF
TRBJ2-5	TRBV25-1	CASSELTSGIGETQYF
TRBJ2-1	TRBV12-3/TRBV12-4	CASSYRDSEAYEQFF
TRBJ1-2	TRBV28	CASAPNYGYTF
TRBJ1-4	TRBV5-1	CASRTGTNEKLFF
TRBJ2-3	TRBV7-2	CASSAYSNTDTQYF
TRBJ2-2	TRBV5-4	CASSFPGSGELFF
TRBJ2-5	TRBV5-6	CASSLMAVLGETQYF
TRBJ2-1	TRBV7-6	CASSLDFAGDYNEQFF
TRBJ1-1	TRBV7-9	CASSLEATPPVTMNTEAFF
TRBJ1-2	TRBV11-2	CASSFGQGLLSDGYTF
TRBJ2-5	TRBV9	CASSVGVGTETQYF
TRBJ2-3	TRBV4-1	CASSQGRQAPSTDTQYF
TRBJ2-1	TRBV19	CASSLRLAGVGSYNEQFF
TRBJ2-1	TRBV27	CATRKSSSGRAGDYNEQFF
TRBJ2-1	TRBV18	CASSPRDRAYNEQFF
TRBJ1-1	TRBV19	CASSTLPGQGRWPEAFF
TRBJ1-6	TRBV6-6	CASSYSARSSYNSPLHF
TRBJ2-1	TRBV6-6	CASSYSTVEQFF
TRBJ1-1	TRBV7-2	CASSPFRDTLNTEAFF
TRBJ2-1	TRBV11-3	CASNLGLAGVNEQFF
TRBJ1-5	TRBV6-1	CASSPGTGSRANWNQPQHF
TRBJ2-6	TRBV4-2	CASSQGGPSAGGANVLTF
TRBJ2-5	TRBV28	CASKLSGLGKETQYF
TRBJ2-3	TRBV28	CASSLGVAENTDTQYF
TRBJ2-5	TRBV11-3	CASSGRDRGQETQYF
TRBJ2-5	TRBV6-1	CASRTGDWETQYF
TRBJ2-1	TRBV20-1	CSASPRDRGIISYNEQFF
TRBJ1-1	TRBV7-8	CASSRTGAEAFF
TRBJ2-1	TRBV7-8	CASSLAPRNNEQFF
TRBJ1-2	TRBV24-1	CATSGGGNYGYTF
TRBJ2-5	TRBV20-1	CSARRTTSETQYF
TRBJ2-1	TRBV7-6	CASSRGFNEQFF